This T cell receptor beta chain was obtained from a study of T cell responses to AZD1222 COVID-19 vaccine (dated by TCRdb to the early 2020s). About the investigation overall: Because spike-specific TCR depth and breadth did not differ between the two schedules, AZD1222 recipients who got a second dose at roughly 4 weeks were pooled with those who got a second dose at roughly 12 weeks. A total of 233 trial participants underwent TCR sequencing, of whom about 210 had received two doses of AZD1222 and around 26 had received two doses of the MenACWY control vaccine. Trial participants were enrolled by age into 18-55, 56-69 and 70-plus year subgroups, with 148, 28 and 57 TCR-sequenced participants respectively.

The CDR3 numbers 14 residues from cysteine through phenylalanine. Only the CDR3 region is kept as DNA, spanning 42 bases read in frame from base 1. CDR1 MNHEY and CDR2 SVGAGI are derived from the germline V gene. Trimming removed 2 bases from V and 6 bases from J, leaving 14 bases between the germline ends. According to the study, the label for this sample's time point signals: baseline before first vaccination. Vaccinee samples were obtained from the UK trials COV001 and COV002, which included a single-blind randomized controlled phase 2/3 trial of AZD1222 (ChAdOx1 nCoV-19) in healthy adults. For TCRbeta chain sequencing, PBMC samples were collected from trial participants at day 0 and at day 28 after the second dose. Remarks on this clone: Its recognized antigen is unknown. No much larger clone is present one base from it, and per-base qualities are unavailable.

What the work shows at the level of the full study, not this receptor alone: Conclusions about previously exposed vaccinees are limited because only six or seven AZD1222 recipients were SARS-CoV-2 seropositive at baseline. No day 14 peak-response samples were available, so repertoires were characterized only after the peak T cell response. The 56-69-year group was small, and its depth increase did not reach significance, likely because of low power. The vaccine-associated CD4 TCRs covered the entire spike protein, and the dominant responses fell in regions 160-218 and 743-854. Participants were mostly white British, with more females than males. The authors suggested clonal diversity may have been underestimated. Nearly half of unique spike-specific TCRs reportedly recognized epitopes outside regions mutated in the B.1.351 and B.1.1.7 variants. After two AZD1222 doses, spike-specific TCR breadth and depth were significantly higher than at day 0 and than in MenACWY recipients.

The CDR3 regions of human TCRbeta chains were analyzed by immunosequencing. The study's processing was this. Repertoire TCRs were matched against a reference library of SARS-CoV-2-specific TCRs generated with the MIRA antigen-specificity platform. Breadth was defined as the fraction of unique TCRs that were SARS-CoV-2-associated, and depth was defined as the fraction of total T cells that were SARS-CoV-2-associated. Using the MIRA data, each spike-specific TCR was assigned both to the spike region to which the TCR was reactive and to a CD4 or CD8 class. Log10-transformed breadth and depth values were compared by one-way ANOVA with Sidak's multiple comparisons tests. TCRdb took over this immuneACCESS table, retaining in-frame rearrangements with V and J assigned. Such tables are incomplete; in checked studies, under half of the missing clones stem from an unresolved V gene, and the remainder is unexplained. That table gives V, J and clone size, and the DNA gave D and trimming. Within this sample are more than 150,000 clones, with 80% to 95% of them counted one time only. The ten top clones hold about 10% of the sample.

Sequencing was performed on peripheral blood, taken on day 0 of AZD1222 vaccination. The clonotype was recovered from an adult in good health. The rearranged segments are TRBV6-5 and TRBJ2-7; possibly the D gene is TRBD1, per 5 matching bases. This receptor has the CDR3 CASSYMGPAGEQYF. The nucleotides read TGTGCCAGCAGTTACATGGGGCCCGCCGGCGAGCAGTACTTC.